Listed here are 28 T cell receptor beta chains from one sample, sequenced in a study of control samples from healthy donors and cancer patients. TCRdb keeps only in-frame clones here, not all; method: immunoSEQ multiplex PCR. This sample has roughly 120,000 clones, with 85% to 95% found just once. What was sequenced was PBMCs. These receptors were taken from a man aged 50 to 60 with head and neck cancer.

The chain uses TRBV5-1 and TRBJ2-6, with D unclear. This CDR3 is 17 amino acids long. Germline CDR1 is SGHRS and CDR2 is YFSETQ. Between the trimmed V and J ends, which lost 4 bases and 0 bases, there was a span of 14 bases. CDR3 nucleotide sequence: TGCGCCAGCAGCAGGACGGAGAGTCACTCTGGGGCCAACGTCCTGACTTTC. Residues: CASSRTESHSGANVLTF.

V usage is TRBV7-9 and J usage is TRBJ1-2, with 7 nucleotides matching TRBD1. Germline V CDR1 and CDR2: SEHNR, FQNEAQ (reference sequence). The V and J ends lost 11 bases and 0 bases, in that order; junction bases with no gene match: 12. CDR3 length: 15 residues. The CDR3 protein is CAAGGDSQPNYGYTF. The CDR3 DNA is TGTGCCGCGGGAGGGGACAGCCAGCCTAACTATGGCTACACCTTC.

The chain is built from TRBV19 and TRBJ2-1, with unresolved D. Per the germline V gene, CDR1 is LNHDA and CDR2 is SQIVND (reference sequence). V was cut by 4 bases and J by 6 bases, with 16 bases left in between. The CDR3 has 15 amino acids. DNA of the CDR3: TGTGCCAGTAGTAAACAGCAGGTTCGGCTCAATGAGCAGTTCTTC. Its translation is CASSKQQVRLNEQFF.

This rearrangement joins TRBV6-5 to TRBJ1-1; D possibly corresponds to TRBD1 (5 bases). Trimming left V 6 bases short and J 1 base short, with 12 bases between. CDR3 length: 14 residues. Germline CDR1 MNHEY, CDR2 SVGAGI. The CDR3 is CASRQLDRNTEAFF. In DNA form, the CDR3 reads TGTGCCAGCAGACAACTCGACAGGAACACTGAAGCTTTCTTT.

Points on this clone: A read error may account for a junction end that differs from germline. The chain uses TRBV19 and TRBJ2-7, with D uncertain. Germline V CDR1 and CDR2: LNHDA, SQIVND (reference sequence). This CDR3 is built from 14 residues. The CDR3 sequence is CASSGGRSSYEQYF. CDR3 nucleotides: TGTGCTAGTAGTGGTGGACGCAGCTCCTACGAGCAGTACTTC.

This rearrangement joins TRBV7-2 to TRBJ2-5; 7 bases are shared with TRBD1. This CDR3 region has 15 residues. Germline V gene lookup returns CDR1 SGHTA and CDR2 FQGNSA. The junction had 11 bases not matched to a gene; V was cut back by 5 bases and J by 5 bases. The CDR3 loop reads CASSPPLGRGETQYF. The CDR3 DNA follows: TGTGCCAGCAGCCCCCCACTTGGCAGGGGGGAGACCCAGTACTTC.

V and J are TRBV7-9 and TRBJ1-3; D not resolved. This CDR3 spans 14 amino acids. CDR1 is SEHNR and CDR2 is FQNEAQ in the germline V gene (reference sequence). The V gene lost 4 bases and the J gene lost 4 bases, with 11 bases spanning the gap. CDR3: CASSSPGRGNTIYF. DNA for the CDR3: TGTGCCAGCAGCTCCCCCGGGAGGGGAAACACCATATATTTT.

The V call is TRBV6-5, the J call TRBJ1-6; maybe TRBD1 (5 bases). The CDR3 loop spans 13 amino acids. Germline-derived CDR1 and CDR2 are MNHEY and SVGAGI. V gave up 7 bases and J gave up 7 bases, with 11 bases separating them. CDR3: CASTRVENSPLHF. The CDR3 DNA reads TGTGCCAGCACCAGGGTCGAGAATTCACCCCTCCACTTT.

The table lists this clone with a count of one. The CDR3 bases are TGTGCCAGCAGCCCTTCCGGGACAGGGGTTTACGAGCAGTACTTC. It is translated as CASSPSGTGVYEQYF. This rearrangement joins TRBV7-9 to TRBJ2-7, with 10 nucleotides matching TRBD1. CDR3 length: 15 residues. CDR1 is SEHNR and CDR2 is FQNEAQ in the germline V gene (reference sequence). V lost 5 bases and J lost 4; bases outside the gene matches: 8.

The gene calls are TRBV30 and TRBJ1-2, with 9 nucleotides matching TRBD1. CDR1 is GTSNPN and CDR2 is SVGIG in the germline V gene (reference sequence). The CDR3 is 12 amino acids. V lost 3 bases, J lost 8 bases, and 4 bases stayed unmatched. CDR3 coding DNA: TGTGCCTGGAGACAGGGGGCGCTGGGCTACACCTTC. It specifies CAWRQGALGYTF.

The V and J genes are TRBV28 and TRBJ2-7, with a weak D call TRBD2 (5 bases). The CDR3 loop spans 12 amino acids. V lost 5 bases, J lost 4 bases, and 9 bases lay in between. Germline values: CDR1 MDHEN, CDR2 SYDVKM. The CDR3 DNA is TGTGCCAGCAGTGTGACGGGGTACGAGCAGTACTTC. This translates into CASSVTGYEQYF. The whole variable domain, filled in from reference TRBV28 and TRBJ2-7, reads DVKVTQSSRYLVKRTGEKVFLECVQDMDHENMFWYRQDPGLGLRLIYFSYDVKMKEKGDIPEGYSVSREKKERFSLILESASTNQTSMYLCASSVTGYEQYFGPGTRLTVT.

This clone was detected only once. The chain carries TRBV9 and TRBJ1-2; D is possibly TRBD1 (5 bases). With 1 base removed from V and 9 bases from J, the gap between germline ends came to 16 bases. Looked up from germline, CDR1 is SGDLS and CDR2 is YYNGEE. The CDR3 is made up of 14 amino acids. CDR3 protein: CASSVTQVGGSYTF. The DNA for the CDR3 is TGTGCCAGCAGCGTAACCCAGGTTGGGGGTAGCTACACCTTC.

This chain links TRBV7-2 with TRBJ2-7, with D possibly being TRBD1 (5 bases). The CDR3 is 14 residues long. V was clipped by 2 bases and J by 5 bases, with 13 bases between them. CDR1 and CDR2 (germline): SGHTA, FQGNSA. This CDR3 is CASSLRGRVHEQYF. Written as DNA, the CDR3 is TGTGCCAGCAGCTTAAGGGGCAGGGTCCACGAGCAGTACTTC.

This clone has a single count. This sequence joins TRBV7-9 and TRBJ1-2; D unresolved. CDR1 is SEHNR and CDR2 is FQNEAQ in the germline V gene (reference sequence). V lost 1 base, J lost 2 bases, and 2 bases lay in between. This CDR3 comprises 12 residues. The CDR3 sequence is CASSLENYGYTF. As DNA, the CDR3 is TGTGCCAGCAGCTTAGAAAACTATGGCTACACCTTC. The whole variable domain, remainder taken from reference TRBV7-9 and TRBJ1-2, is DTGVSQNPRHKITKRGQNVTFRCDPISEHNRLYWYRQTLGQGPEFLTYFQNEAQLEKSRLLSDRFSAERPKGSFSTLEIQRTEQGDSAMYLCASSLENYGYTFGSGTRLTVV.

In this sample, this clone turned up a few times. This CDR3 reads CASSLVGGMNTGELFF. The CDR3, as DNA: TGTGCCAGCAGCTTGGTCGGGGGAATGAACACCGGGGAGCTGTTTTTT. The chain links TRBV5-5 to TRBJ2-2; a weak D match, TRBD2 (6 bases). Germline-derived CDR1 and CDR2 are SGHKS and YYEKEE (reference sequence). Trimming removed 0 bases from V and 1 base from J, with 10 bases in between. The CDR3 consists of 16 residues.

This sequence joins TRBV4-3 and TRBJ2-1; 8 bases align to TRBD2. The CDR3 is made up of 18 amino acids. V lost 2 bases to trimming and J lost 4 bases; unmatched junction nucleotides: 13. Germline CDR1 reads LGHNA; CDR2 reads YSLEER. This CDR3 is CASSQRSATGGGYNEQFF. Written as DNA, the CDR3 is TGCGCCAGCAGCCAACGATCTGCGACAGGCGGGGGGTACAATGAGCAGTTCTTC.

This chain links TRBV4-3 with TRBJ2-7; D is ambiguous. The CDR3 covers 14 residues. Germline lookup yields CDR1 LGHNA and CDR2 YSLEER. Trimming cost V 6 bases and J 0 bases, with 12 bases left between them. CDR3 region: CASSSSRSSYEQYF. In nucleotides, the CDR3 is TGCGCCAGCAGTAGCAGCCGAAGCTCCTACGAGCAGTACTTC.

Of note for this clone: This CDR3 is also generated by other DNA sequences in the sample. The chain combines TRBV7-9 with TRBJ1-3, with D unclear. V lost 5 bases to trimming and J lost 2 bases, with 10 bases between them. The CDR3 spans 14 residues. Germline assignment: CDR1 SEHNR and CDR2 FQNEAQ (reference sequence). The CDR3 DNA reads TGTGCCAGCAGCCCACCGGGCGCTGGAAACACCATATATTTT. Amino acid sequence: CASSPPGAGNTIYF.

The V and J genes are TRBV7-3 and TRBJ1-1; D might be TRBD1 (6 bases). Trimming took 4 bases from V and 4 from J, leaving 16 bases between them. The CDR3 runs to 15 residues. Germline CDR1 reads SGHTA; CDR2 reads FQGTGA. In DNA, the CDR3 is TGTGCCAGCAGCTCCCTCCCAGGGGACGCCACTGAAGCTTTCTTT. Its protein is CASSSLPGDATEAFF. The full variable domain, completed using reference TRBV7-3 and TRBJ1-1, is GAGVSQTPSNKVTEKGKYVELRCDPISGHTALYWYRQSLGQGPEFLIYFQGTGAADDSGLPNDRFFAVRPEGSVSTLKIQRTERGDSAVYLCASSSLPGDATEAFFGQGTRLTVV.

The chain is built from TRBV4-3 and TRBJ2-1, with D tentatively TRBD1 or TRBD2 (5 bases each). Per the germline V gene, CDR1 is LGHNA and CDR2 is YSLEER. The CDR3 is made up of 13 amino acids. Trimming removed 5 bases from V and 7 bases from J, with 12 bases in between. In DNA form, the CDR3 reads TGCGCCAGCAGCTCACGGGACGGGAATGAGCAGTTCTTC. Amino acids: CASSSRDGNEQFF.

The chain links TRBV6-2 or TRBV6-3 to TRBJ2-3, with D perhaps matching TRBD2 (6 bases). The CDR3 extends over 15 amino acids. With 5 bases removed from V and 0 bases from J, the gap between germline ends came to 12 bases. The germline gives CDR1 MNHEY, CDR2 SVGEGT. The CDR3 is CASSKRTTSTDTQYF. The CDR3 bases are TGTGCCAGCAGTAAAAGGACTACCAGCACAGATACGCAGTATTTT.

The chain couples TRBV27 to TRBJ2-5, with 7 bases identical to TRBD2. V lost 8 bases, J lost 7 bases, and 4 bases stayed unmatched. CDR3 length equals 11 residues. Germline CDR1 reads MNHEY; CDR2 reads SMNVEV (reference sequence). Written as DNA, the CDR3 is TGTGCCAGCGGGGGGAGGGGGACCCAGTACTTC. Protein: CASGGRGTQYF.

The chain links TRBV6-5 to TRBJ1-3; D is unresolved. Germline values: CDR1 MNHEY, CDR2 SVGAGI. Trimming removed 7 bases at V and 0 bases at J, with 10 bases between. The CDR3 spans 14 residues. The CDR3 DNA follows: TGTGCCAGCATCCCTGTCGACTCTGGAAACACCATATATTTT. Amino acid sequence: CASIPVDSGNTIYF.

This chain links TRBV7-3 with TRBJ1-6; 9 nucleotides line up with TRBD1. V was pared by 4 bases and J by 10 bases, with 8 bases of the junction left unmatched. Germline V gene lookup returns CDR1 SGHTA and CDR2 FQGTGA. The CDR3 runs to 15 residues. CDR3 DNA: TGTGCCAGCAGCTCGGTCCCGGGACAGGGCTCACCCCTCCACTTT. It translates to CASSSVPGQGSPLHF.

The chain links TRBV5-5 to TRBJ2-7, with TRBD1 matching over 10 bases. This CDR3 has 17 amino acids. Per germline, CDR1 SGHKS and CDR2 YYEKEE (reference sequence). With 0 bases clipped from V and 1 base from J, the junction kept 7 bases outside the gene matches. CDR3: CASSLGMRQGASYEQYF. For the CDR3, the DNA is TGTGCCAGCAGCTTGGGAATGAGACAGGGGGCATCCTACGAGCAGTACTTC.

The chain joins TRBV21-1 to TRBJ2-2; the D call in the table, TRBD1, was not verified against the DNA. TRBV21-1 is listed as a pseudogene. The CDR3 consists of 17 residues. Written as DNA, the CDR3 is TGTGCCAGCAGCACGGGACAGGGGGGCCTTAACACCGGGGAGCTGTTTTTT. This encodes CASSTGQGGLNTGELFF.

This chain links TRBV28 with TRBJ2-7; D unclear. The CDR3 extends over 14 amino acids. The V end lost 3 bases, the J end lost 2 bases, and 11 bases lay between the germline ends. Germline V gives CDR1 MDHEN, CDR2 SYDVKM. CDR3 DNA sequence: TGTGCCAGCAGTTTTCCTGGAGCTGCCTACGAGCAGTACTTC. Its protein product is CASSFPGAAYEQYF.

The V call is TRBV19, the J call TRBJ1-1, with a possible D match to TRBD1 (5 bases). CDR3 size: 16 residues. Germline V gene sequence: CDR1 LNHDA, CDR2 SQIVND (reference sequence). V lost 1 base and J lost 11, with 23 bases in between. The CDR3: CASSIAPWDLPKVAFF. CDR3 nucleotides: TGTGCCAGTAGTATAGCCCCTTGGGACCTCCCGAAGGTCGCTTTCTTT.